The 22 T cell receptor beta chains below were found in one sample sequenced in a study of shared clonotypes between healthy human individuals. Method: immunoSEQ multiplex PCR; TCRdb's copy keeps in-frame clones and lacks some. The sample yields about 1.1 million clones, around three quarters seen once. Material: memory CD4+ T cells from PBMCs. Subset here: CD45RA-negative fraction. The receptors come from a man younger than 35 in good health. Some clones in this sample may be carry-over from other donors' samples.

This rearrangement joins TRBV5-1 to TRBJ2-1; D is perhaps TRBD1 or TRBD2 (5 bases each). Germline CDR1 SGHRS, CDR2 YFSETQ. Trimming cost V 0 bases and J 6 bases, with 10 bases left between them. This CDR3 contains 14 residues. This CDR3 is CASSLVGGSNEQFF. The CDR3 DNA follows: TGCGCCAGCAGCTTGGTTGGGGGAAGCAATGAGCAGTTCTTC. The full variable domain, completed using reference TRBV5-1 and TRBJ2-1, is KAGVTQTPRYLIKTRGQQVTLSCSPISGHRSVSWYQQTPGQGLQFLFEYFSETQRNKGNFPGRFSGRQFSNSRSEMNVSTLELGDSALYLCASSLVGGSNEQFFGPGTRLTVL.

Concerning this clone: A read error is possible here, since a much larger clone lies one base away. V and J are TRBV7-9 and TRBJ1-2, with a weak D call TRBD1 (5 bases). Trimming shortened V by 3 bases and J by 0 bases, and 23 bases separated the two germline ends. The V gene's germline CDR1 is SEHNR and CDR2 FQNEAQ (reference sequence). The CDR3 covers 19 residues. The DNA of the CDR3 is TGTGCCAGCAGCTTGGGACGAACAGAGACTCGCAACGCTAACTATGGCTACACCTTC. This sequence encodes CASSLGRTETRNANYGYTF.

J is TRBJ1-4 and V is TRBV6-1; 7 positions agree with TRBD1. Germline loops: CDR1 MNHNS, CDR2 SASEGT. CDR3 size: 13 residues. Germline trimming cut 9 bases from V and 7 bases from J; bases unmatched to any gene: 8. Here the CDR3 DNA reads TGTGCCAGTAGGGGGCGCCTGGGTGAAAAACTGTTTTTT. Translating gives CASRGRLGEKLFF.

The table lists this clone with a few counts. Other DNA sequences in the sample encode the same CDR3. The rearrangement links TRBV29-1 to TRBJ1-2; D unclear. The CDR3 spans 13 residues. The V end was cut by 0 bases, the J end by 7 bases, with 12 bases between. Germline CDR1 is SQVTM and CDR2 is ANQGSEA. Written as DNA, the CDR3 is TGCAGCGTTGAAGACCGGAGGGTAGGTGGCTACACCTTC. Its protein is CSVEDRRVGGYTF.

The rearrangement joins TRBV7-3 to TRBJ2-7, with D possibly matching TRBD2 (6 bases). The CDR3 runs to 14 residues. Per germline, CDR1 SGHTA and CDR2 FQGTGA. The germline V and J ends were trimmed by 2 bases and 7 bases, with 15 bases remaining between them. CDR3 amino acids: CASSLAGWSGEQYF. As DNA, the CDR3 is TGTGCCAGCAGCTTAGCGGGATGGTCGGGGGAGCAGTACTTC.

The V call is TRBV5-1, the J call TRBJ2-5; 9 positions match TRBD2. The CDR3 is 17 residues long. The germline CDR1 and CDR2 sequences are SGHRS and YFSETQ. Losses at the gene ends were 4 bases for V and 1 base for J; bases not matched to a gene: 11. CDR3 sequence (DNA): TGCGCCAGCAGCCCACGGCCTAGCGGGGAAGGCCAAGAGACCCAGTACTTC. It is translated as CASSPRPSGEGQETQYF.

This chain connects TRBV25-1 to TRBJ2-3; 10 bases are shared with TRBD2. With 6 bases clipped from V and 5 bases from J, the junction kept 11 bases outside the gene matches. Germline CDR1 is MGHDK and CDR2 is SYGVNS. CDR3 length equals 16 residues. The chain's CDR3 is CASSQRAGGYRDTQYF. CDR3 coding DNA: TGTGCCAGCAGCCAAAGAGCGGGAGGGTACCGAGATACGCAGTATTTT.

The CDR3 DNA reads as TGTGCCAGCAGTGAAATAAGAGCTTTCTTT. It yields the protein CASSEIRAFF. The rearrangement uses TRBV6-1 and TRBJ1-1; D is uncertain. This CDR3 has 10 amino acids. The ends were cut back, 2 bases at V and 10 bases at J, with 5 bases in the middle. The germline CDR1 and CDR2 sequences are MNHNS and SASEGT.

The chain links TRBV28 to TRBJ1-3; D not certain. The CDR3 spans 17 residues. Germline V lookup: CDR1 MDHEN, CDR2 SYDVKM. Trimming cost V 1 base and J 0 bases, with 13 bases left between them. The CDR3 region is CASSLLTVSSSGNTIYF. In nucleotides, the CDR3 is TGTGCCAGCAGTTTATTGACGGTTAGTTCCTCTGGAAACACCATATATTTT.

The chain combines TRBV5-4 with TRBJ2-7; tentatively, D is TRBD1 (6 bases). Germline values: CDR1 SGHNT, CDR2 YYREEE (reference sequence). CDR3 length: 15 amino acids. V lost 3 bases and J lost 0, with 13 bases in between. Here the CDR3 reads CASSYTGLSSYEQYF. CDR3 nucleotides: TGTGCCAGCAGCTATACAGGGCTGAGCTCCTACGAGCAGTACTTC.

V gene TRBV15 combines with J gene TRBJ1-1, with TRBD1 matching 7 bases. Germline V gene sequence: CDR1 LNHNV, CDR2 YYDKDF (reference sequence). Trimming removed 2 bases from V and 5 bases from J; junction bases left unmatched: 8. CDR3 length: 15 residues. The CDR3 DNA sequence: TGTGCCACCAGCAGATCTGACAGGGCGAGGACTGAAGCTTTCTTT. The encoded protein is CATSRSDRARTEAFF.

The chain joins TRBV7-2 to TRBJ2-2, with D perhaps TRBD1 (6 bases). The V gene lost 2 bases and the J gene lost 1 base, with 8 bases spanning the gap. The CDR3 runs 15 residues. CDR1 and CDR2 (germline): SGHTA, FQGNSA. The DNA of the CDR3 is TGTGCCAGCAGCTTACGCAGGGGGAACACCGGGGAGCTGTTTTTT. Translating it yields CASSLRRGNTGELFF.

This chain connects TRBV19 to TRBJ1-5, with a tentative D call TRBD1 (5 bases). V gave up 4 bases and J gave up 4 bases, with 14 bases separating them. Per germline, CDR1 LNHDA and CDR2 SQIVND (reference sequence). The CDR3 consists of 15 residues. CDR3 loop: CASSTAFRGNQPQHF. Written as DNA, the CDR3 is TGTGCCAGTAGTACGGCTTTTCGGGGGAATCAGCCCCAGCATTTT.

This clone appeared a single time. Other DNA sequences in the sample encode the same CDR3. V and J are TRBV20-1 and TRBJ2-2; perhaps TRBD1 as D (5 bases). CDR3 length: 11 amino acids. Germline values: CDR1 DFQATT, CDR2 SNEGSKA (reference sequence). Trimming pared 5 bases from V and 6 bases from J, leaving 7 bases between. In nucleotides, the CDR3 is TGCAGTGCTCAGGGCCCCGGGGAGCTGTTTTTT. Amino acid sequence: CSAQGPGELFF.

The V and J genes are TRBV7-2 and TRBJ2-6; the D gene could be TRBD1 or TRBD2 (5 bases each). V was pared by 2 bases and J by 0 bases, with 17 bases between. Germline V gives CDR1 SGHTA, CDR2 FQGNSA. CDR3 length: 19 amino acids. In DNA, the CDR3 is TGTGCCAGCAGCTTAATAGGGGACCCTCTATTCTCTGGGGCCAACGTCCTGACTTTC. Translated, it gives CASSLIGDPLFSGANVLTF.

The V and J genes are TRBV19 and TRBJ2-3; 8 bases are a match to TRBD2. The germline CDR1 and CDR2 sequences are LNHDA and SQIVND (reference sequence). The CDR3 extends over 15 amino acids. V dropped 2 bases and J dropped 3; count of bases not matched to a gene: 4. Written as DNA, the CDR3 is TGTGCCAGTAGTATATGGGCGGGAGGAACAGATACGCAGTATTTT. Its translation: CASSIWAGGTDTQYF.

The chain recombines TRBV30 with TRBJ2-1, with D perhaps TRBD1 or TRBD2 (5 bases each). This CDR3 has 16 residues. V gave up 2 bases and J gave up 4 bases, with 18 bases separating them. CDR1 and CDR2 from the germline V gene are GTSNPN and SVGIG (reference sequence). Here the CDR3 DNA reads TGTGCCTGGAGTCATGGGATTGGGGCGGGTTACAATGAGCAGTTCTTC. Translation gives CAWSHGIGAGYNEQFF.

The J gene is TRBJ2-7, the V gene TRBV10-1; TRBD2 is a possible D gene (5 bases). This CDR3 region has 13 residues. The germline V and J ends were trimmed by 8 bases and 4 bases, with 15 bases remaining between them. Germline V CDR1 and CDR2: WNHNN, SYGVQD (reference sequence). The CDR3 DNA follows: TGCGCCAGCTGCCTAGCTTACCCGTACGAGCAGTACTTC. It encodes CASCLAYPYEQYF.

Only a few counts were recorded for this clone. V gene TRBV29-1 combines with J gene TRBJ2-5; 11 nucleotides line up with TRBD1. The V segment lost 8 bases and the J segment 1 base; nucleotides outside the gene matches: 6. In germline, CDR1 is SQVTM, CDR2 ANQGSEA. The CDR3 has 14 amino acids. CDR3 nucleotides: TGCAGCACTAGGGACAGGGGGACCCAAGAGACCCAGTACTTC. It codes for CSTRDRGTQETQYF. Drawing the rest from reference TRBV29-1 and TRBJ2-5, the complete variable domain is SAVISQKPSRDICQRGTSLTIQCQVDSQVTMMFWYRQQPGQSLTLIATANQGSEATYESGFVIDKFPISRPNLTFSTLTVSNMSPEDSSIYLCSTRDRGTQETQYFGPGTRLLVL.

V is TRBV2 and J is TRBJ2-1; D call uncertain. Trimming shortened V by 6 bases and J by 4 bases, and 7 bases separated the two germline ends. Germline V CDR1 and CDR2: SNHLY, FYNNEI. There are 12 residues in the CDR3. The CDR3 protein is CASSLDYNEQFF. DNA of the CDR3: TGTGCCAGCAGCCTCGATTACAATGAGCAGTTCTTC. The full variable domain, completed using reference TRBV2 and TRBJ2-1, is EPEVTQTPSHQVTQMGQEVILRCVPISNHLYFYWYRQILGQKVEFLVSFYNNEISEKSEIFDDQFSVERPDGSNFTLKIRSTKLEDSAMYFCASSLDYNEQFFGPGTRLTVL.

The sample holds a few counts of this clone. The J gene is TRBJ2-7, the V gene TRBV5-1; a weak D match, TRBD1 (5 bases). The V end lost 3 bases, the J end lost 3 bases, and 13 bases lay between the germline ends. CDR1 is SGHRS, CDR2 YFSETQ, per germline. The CDR3 extends over 14 amino acids. The CDR3 DNA follows: TGCGCCAGCAGCTCCGGTGACAGCTTCTACGAGCAGTACTTC. It yields the protein CASSSGDSFYEQYF.

The chain uses TRBV28 and TRBJ1-2; D is uncertain. Per the germline V gene, CDR1 is MDHEN and CDR2 is SYDVKM. V was cut by 8 bases and J by 5 bases, with 12 bases left in between. CDR3 size: 12 residues. The CDR3 spells CASGFTAYGYTF. The CDR3 DNA follows: TGTGCCAGCGGATTTACGGCTTATGGCTACACCTTC.